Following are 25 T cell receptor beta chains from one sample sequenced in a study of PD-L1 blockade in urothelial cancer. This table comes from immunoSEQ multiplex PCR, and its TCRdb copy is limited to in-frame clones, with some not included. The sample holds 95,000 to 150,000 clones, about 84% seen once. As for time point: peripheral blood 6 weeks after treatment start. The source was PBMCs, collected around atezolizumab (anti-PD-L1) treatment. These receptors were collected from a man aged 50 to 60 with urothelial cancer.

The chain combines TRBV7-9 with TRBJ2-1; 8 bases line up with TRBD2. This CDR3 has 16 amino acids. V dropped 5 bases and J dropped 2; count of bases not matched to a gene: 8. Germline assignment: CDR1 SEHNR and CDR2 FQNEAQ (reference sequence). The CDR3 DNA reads TGTGCCAGCAGCCTAGGAGCGGGAGCCACCTACAATGAGCAGTTCTTC. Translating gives CASSLGAGATYNEQFF. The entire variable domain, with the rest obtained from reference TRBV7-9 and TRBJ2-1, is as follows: DTGVSQNPRHKITKRGQNVTFRCDPISEHNRLYWYRQTLGQGPEFLTYFQNEAQLEKSRLLSDRFSAERPKGSFSTLEIQRTEQGDSAMYLCASSLGAGATYNEQFFGPGTRLTVL.

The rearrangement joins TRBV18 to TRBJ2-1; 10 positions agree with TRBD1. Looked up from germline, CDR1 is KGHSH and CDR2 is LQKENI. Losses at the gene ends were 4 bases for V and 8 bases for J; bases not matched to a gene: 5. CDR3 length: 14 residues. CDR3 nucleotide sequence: TGTGCCAGCTCACATGGGACAGGGGCCGATGAGCAGTTCTTC. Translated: CASSHGTGADEQFF.

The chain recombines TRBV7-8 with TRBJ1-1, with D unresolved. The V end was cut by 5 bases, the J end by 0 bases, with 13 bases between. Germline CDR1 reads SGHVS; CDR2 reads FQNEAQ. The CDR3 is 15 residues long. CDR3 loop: CASSAILLVNTEAFF. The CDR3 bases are TGTGCCAGCAGCGCGATCCTGCTGGTGAACACTGAAGCTTTCTTT. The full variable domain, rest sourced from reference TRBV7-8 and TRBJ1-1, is GAGVSQSPRYKVAKRGQDVALRCDPISGHVSLFWYQQALGQGPEFLTYFQNEAQLDKSGLPSDRFFAERPEGSVSTLKIQRTQQEDSAVYLCASSAILLVNTEAFFGQGTRLTVV.

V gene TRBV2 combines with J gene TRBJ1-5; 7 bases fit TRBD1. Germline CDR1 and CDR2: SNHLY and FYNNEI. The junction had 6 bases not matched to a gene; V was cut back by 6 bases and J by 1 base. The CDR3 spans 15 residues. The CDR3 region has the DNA TGTGCCAGCAGGACCAAGGGGGCCAGCAATCAGCCCCAGCATTTT. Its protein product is CASRTKGASNQPQHF.

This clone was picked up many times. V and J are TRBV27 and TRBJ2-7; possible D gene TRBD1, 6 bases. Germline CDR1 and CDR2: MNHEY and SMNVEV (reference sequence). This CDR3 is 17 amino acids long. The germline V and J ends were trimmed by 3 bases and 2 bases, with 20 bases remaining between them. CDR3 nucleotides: TGTGCCAGCAGTTTTCGTCTGGTACCGAAGGGGGCCTACGAGCAGTACTTC. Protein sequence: CASSFRLVPKGAYEQYF.

This CDR3 is CASKNSGLTNTGELFF. The CDR3 nucleotides read TGTGCCAGTAAAAATAGCGGGCTCACGAACACCGGGGAGCTGTTTTTT. V and J are TRBV19 and TRBJ2-2; TRBD2 aligns across 7 bases. V was pared by 7 bases and J by 0 bases, with 8 bases of the junction left unmatched. Germline CDR1 and CDR2: LNHDA and SQIVND (reference sequence). The CDR3 length is 16 residues.

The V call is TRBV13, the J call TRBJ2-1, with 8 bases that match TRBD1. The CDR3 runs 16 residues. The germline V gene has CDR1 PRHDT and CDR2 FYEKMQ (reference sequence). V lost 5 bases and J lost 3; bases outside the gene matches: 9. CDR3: CASSPRQGRGYNEQFF. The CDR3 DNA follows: TGTGCCAGCAGCCCGAGACAGGGGCGAGGCTACAATGAGCAGTTCTTC. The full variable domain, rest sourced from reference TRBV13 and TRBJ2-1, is AAGVIQSPRHLIKEKRETATLKCYPIPRHDTVYWYQQGPGQDPQFLISFYEKMQSDKGSIPDRFSAQQFSDYHSELNMSSLELGDSALYFCASSPRQGRGYNEQFFGPGTRLTVL.

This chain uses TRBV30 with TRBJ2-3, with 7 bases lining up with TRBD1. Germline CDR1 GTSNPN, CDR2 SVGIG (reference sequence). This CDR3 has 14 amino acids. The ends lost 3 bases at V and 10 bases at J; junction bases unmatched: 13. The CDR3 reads CAWRAQGVRGAQYF. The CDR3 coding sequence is TGTGCCTGGAGAGCTCAGGGGGTGAGGGGCGCGCAGTATTTT. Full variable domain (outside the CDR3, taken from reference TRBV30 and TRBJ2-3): SQTIHQWPATLVQPVGSPLSLECTVEGTSNPNLYWYRQAAGRGLQLLFYSVGIGQISSEVPQNLSASRPQDRQFILSSKKLLLSDSGFYLCAWRAQGVRGAQYFGPGTRLTVL.

CDR3 nucleotide sequence: TGCGCCAGCAGCTTGACAGGGTACGACACCGGGGAGCTGTTTTTT. Amino acid sequence: CASSLTGYDTGELFF. The chain has TRBV5-1 and TRBJ2-2, with TRBD1 as a possible D gene (6 bases). Germline-derived CDR1 and CDR2 are SGHRS and YFSETQ. CDR3 length equals 15 residues. V was shortened by 1 base and J by 3 bases, with 10 bases between the two germline ends.

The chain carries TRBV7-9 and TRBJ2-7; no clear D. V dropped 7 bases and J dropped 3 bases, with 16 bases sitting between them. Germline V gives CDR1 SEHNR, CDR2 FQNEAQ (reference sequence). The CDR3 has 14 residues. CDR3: CASTLGGGFYEQYF. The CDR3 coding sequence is TGTGCCAGCACCCTAGGTGGCGGCTTCTACGAGCAGTACTTC.

Written as DNA, the CDR3 is TGCGCCAGCAGCCAAGCGAGCTGGCGGGAAGTCGACTATGAGCAGTTCTTC. Its translation: CASSQASWREVDYEQFF. The chain combines TRBV4-1 with TRBJ2-1, with D perhaps TRBD2 (6 bases). This CDR3 contains 17 residues. Trimming stripped 1 base from V and 8 bases from J, with 21 bases between. Germline-derived CDR1 and CDR2 are MGHRA and YSYEKL.

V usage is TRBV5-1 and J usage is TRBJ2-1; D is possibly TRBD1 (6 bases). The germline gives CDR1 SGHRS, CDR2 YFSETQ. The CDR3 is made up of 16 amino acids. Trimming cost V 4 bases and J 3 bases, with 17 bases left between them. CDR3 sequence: CASSPDTGYDYNEQFF. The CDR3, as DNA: TGCGCCAGCAGCCCCGATACAGGGTACGACTACAATGAGCAGTTCTTC. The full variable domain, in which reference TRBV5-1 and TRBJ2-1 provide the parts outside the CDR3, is KAGVTQTPRYLIKTRGQQVTLSCSPISGHRSVSWYQQTPGQGLQFLFEYFSETQRNKGNFPGRFSGRQFSNSRSEMNVSTLELGDSALYLCASSPDTGYDYNEQFFGPGTRLTVL.

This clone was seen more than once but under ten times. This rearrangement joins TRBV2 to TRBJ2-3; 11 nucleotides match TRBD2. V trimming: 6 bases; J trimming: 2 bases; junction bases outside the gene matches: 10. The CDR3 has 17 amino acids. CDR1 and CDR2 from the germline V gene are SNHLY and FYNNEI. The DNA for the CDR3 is TGTGCCAGCAGGAACGGGAGACTAGCGGGACACACAGATACGCAGTATTTT. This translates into CASRNGRLAGHTDTQYF.

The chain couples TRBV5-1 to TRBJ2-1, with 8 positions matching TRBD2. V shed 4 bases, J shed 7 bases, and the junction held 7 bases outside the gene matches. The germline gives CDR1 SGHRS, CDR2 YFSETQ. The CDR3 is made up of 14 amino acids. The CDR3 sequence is CASSEGLERNEQFF. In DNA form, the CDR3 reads TGCGCCAGCAGCGAGGGACTAGAAAGGAATGAGCAGTTCTTC.

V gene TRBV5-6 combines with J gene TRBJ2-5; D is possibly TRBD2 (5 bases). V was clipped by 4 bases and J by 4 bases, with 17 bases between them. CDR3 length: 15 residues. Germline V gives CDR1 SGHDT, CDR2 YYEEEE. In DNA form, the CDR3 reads TGTGCCAGCAGCCATATCCAAGGACTTGGAGAGACCCAGTACTTC. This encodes CASSHIQGLGETQYF.

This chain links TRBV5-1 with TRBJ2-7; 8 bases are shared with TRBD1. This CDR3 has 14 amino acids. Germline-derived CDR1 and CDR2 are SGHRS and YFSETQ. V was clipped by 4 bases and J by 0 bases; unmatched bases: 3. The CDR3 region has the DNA TGCGCCAGCAGCGAGGACAGGGACTCCTACGAGCAGTACTTC. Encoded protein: CASSEDRDSYEQYF. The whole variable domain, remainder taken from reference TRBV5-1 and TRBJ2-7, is KAGVTQTPRYLIKTRGQQVTLSCSPISGHRSVSWYQQTPGQGLQFLFEYFSETQRNKGNFPGRFSGRQFSNSRSEMNVSTLELGDSALYLCASSEDRDSYEQYFGPGTRLTVT.

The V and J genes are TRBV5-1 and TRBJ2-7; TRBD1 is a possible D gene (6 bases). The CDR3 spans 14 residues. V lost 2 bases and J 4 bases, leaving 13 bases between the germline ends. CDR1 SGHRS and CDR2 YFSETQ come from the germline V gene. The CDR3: CASSLRQVPYEQYF. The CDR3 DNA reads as TGCGCCAGCAGCTTAAGACAGGTACCGTACGAGCAGTACTTC.

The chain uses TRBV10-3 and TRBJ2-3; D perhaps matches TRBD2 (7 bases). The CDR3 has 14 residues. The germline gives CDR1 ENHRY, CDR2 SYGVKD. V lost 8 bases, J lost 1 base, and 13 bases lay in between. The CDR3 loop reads CAIGRGRGTDTQYF. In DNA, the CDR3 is TGTGCCATCGGAAGGGGGAGGGGCACAGATACGCAGTATTTT.

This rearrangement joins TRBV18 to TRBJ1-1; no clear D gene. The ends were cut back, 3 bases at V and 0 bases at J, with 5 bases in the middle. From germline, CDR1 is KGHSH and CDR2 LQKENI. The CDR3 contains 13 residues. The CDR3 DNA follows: TGTGCCAGCTCACCGAGCATGAACACTGAAGCTTTCTTT. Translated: CASSPSMNTEAFF.

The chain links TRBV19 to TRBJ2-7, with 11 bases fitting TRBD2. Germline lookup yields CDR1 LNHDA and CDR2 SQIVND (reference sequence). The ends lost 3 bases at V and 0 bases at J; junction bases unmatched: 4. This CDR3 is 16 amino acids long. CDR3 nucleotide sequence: TGTGCCAGTAGTATCCGGACTAGCGGGTACTCCTACGAGCAGTACTTC. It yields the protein CASSIRTSGYSYEQYF.

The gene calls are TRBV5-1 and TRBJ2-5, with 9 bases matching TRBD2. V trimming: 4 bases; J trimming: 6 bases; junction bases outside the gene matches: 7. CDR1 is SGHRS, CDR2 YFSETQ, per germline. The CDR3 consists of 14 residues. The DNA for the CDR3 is TGCGCCAGCAGCCAAGGCGCTAGCGGGAAGACCCAGTACTTC. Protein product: CASSQGASGKTQYF.

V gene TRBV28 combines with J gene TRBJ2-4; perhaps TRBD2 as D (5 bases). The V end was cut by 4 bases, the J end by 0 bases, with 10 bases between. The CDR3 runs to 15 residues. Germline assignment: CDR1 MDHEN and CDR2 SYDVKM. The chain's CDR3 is CASSSFGIAKNIQYF. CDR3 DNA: TGTGCCAGCAGTTCCTTCGGGATAGCCAAAAACATTCAGTACTTC.

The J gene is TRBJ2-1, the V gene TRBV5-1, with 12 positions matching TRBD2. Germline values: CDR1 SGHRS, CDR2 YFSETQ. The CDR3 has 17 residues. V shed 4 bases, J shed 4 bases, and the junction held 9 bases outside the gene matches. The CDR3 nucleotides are TGCGCCAGCAGCCCGGGGGTTACTAGCGGGAGGTACAATGAGCAGTTCTTC. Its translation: CASSPGVTSGRYNEQFF.

CDR3 DNA sequence: TGTGCCAGCAGCCCCGGAGGTCCTAGCCACGAGCAGTACTTC. It translates to CASSPGGPSHEQYF. This chain uses TRBV28 with TRBJ2-7, with D perhaps matching TRBD2 (5 bases). CDR3 length: 14 residues. The V end was cut by 6 bases, the J end by 5 bases, with 17 bases between. CDR1 and CDR2 (germline): MDHEN, SYDVKM.

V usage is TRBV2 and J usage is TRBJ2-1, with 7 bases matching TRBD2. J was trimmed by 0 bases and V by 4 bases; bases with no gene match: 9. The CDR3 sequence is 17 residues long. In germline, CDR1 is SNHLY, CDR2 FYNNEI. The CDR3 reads CASSGRGGTASYNEQFF. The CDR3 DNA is TGTGCCAGCAGTGGTAGGGGAGGGACTGCCTCCTACAATGAGCAGTTCTTC.